Given below is one T cell receptor (beta chain) in context. V lost 1 base, J lost 5 bases, and 4 bases stayed unmatched. The germline gives CDR1 LGHNA, CDR2 YNFKEQ. The CDR3 covers 14 residues. This sample was included in a study of blood T cell repertoires in COVID-19. As for the study in general: Collection of acute and convalescent COVID-19 samples took place in the United States, Italy and Spain. Nucleic acid was either cDNA or gDNA, and it came from T cells, B-cell-depleted T cells, or PBMCs.

Sequencing was performed with immunoSEQ multiplex PCR; in TCRdb, only in-frame clones are kept and a portion is missing. The profile covers around 300,000 clones, with approximately 88% appearing a single time and more than 3% taken by the ten largest. Sequenced material: peripheral blood. The TCR originated in a woman between 45 and 60 years old with active or convalescent COVID-19. The V and J genes are TRBV4-2 and TRBJ1-2, with 7 bases identical to TRBD1. CDR3: CASSQGTGVYGYTF. CDR3 in DNA: TGTGCCAGCAGCCAAGGTACAGGGGTATATGGCTACACCTTC.